A selection of T cell receptor beta chains follows, all from one sample in a study of cytomegalovirus exposure and HLA in healthy donors. Sequencing used immunoSEQ multiplex PCR; TCRdb keeps in-frame clones, though not all of them. The data show roughly 220,000 clones, with 70% seen just once and 2.6% held by the top ten. Sample: PBMCs. These receptors originate from a man aged 40-49 years in good health and CMV-seropositive. Each CDR3 is given with its conserved first and last residue. The order of the fields is D gene, J gene, clone size, V gene, CDR3 DNA, CDR3 protein. A D gene is named only where the DNA matches it firmly. Not all rows give a size; the values are once, few, many and, for expanded clones, a class.

d_gene: .; j_gene: TRBJ2-5; abundance: .; v_gene: TRBV7-9; CDR3nt: TGTGCCAGCAGCGTTGGTGGAGGGGGCATGCAAGAGACCCAGTACTTC; CDR3aa: CASSVGGGGMQETQYF
d_gene: .; j_gene: TRBJ1-2; abundance: .; v_gene: TRBV29-1; CDR3nt: TGCAGCGTTCAGGGCGGTGGGGGCTACACCTTC; CDR3aa: CSVQGGGGYTF
d_gene: TRBD2; j_gene: TRBJ2-1; abundance: .; v_gene: TRBV11-2; CDR3nt: TGTGCCAGCAGCCAAATAAGAGGACTAGCGGGGCGGGGGAATGAGCAGTTCTTC; CDR3aa: CASSQIRGLAGRGNEQFF
d_gene: .; j_gene: TRBJ1-4; abundance: .; v_gene: TRBV18; CDR3nt: TGTGCCAGCTCACCCCTGGGGGGGGAAAAACTGTTTTTT; CDR3aa: CASSPLGGEKLFF
d_gene: TRBD2; j_gene: TRBJ2-2; abundance: .; v_gene: TRBV4-1; CDR3nt: TGCGCCAGCAGCCACGGGGCGGGGGGGTATCCCGGGGAGCTGTTTTTT; CDR3aa: CASSHGAGGYPGELFF
d_gene: .; j_gene: TRBJ1-1; abundance: .; v_gene: TRBV5-1; CDR3nt: TGCGCCAGCAGTCTAGCTGGGGACACTGAAGCTTTCTTT; CDR3aa: CASSLAGDTEAFF
d_gene: .; j_gene: TRBJ2-3; abundance: .; v_gene: TRBV5-4; CDR3nt: TGTGCCAGCAGCTTATACTCGACATTCATTAGCACAGATACGCAGTATTTT; CDR3aa: CASSLYSTFISTDTQYF
d_gene: .; j_gene: TRBJ1-5; abundance: few; v_gene: TRBV28; CDR3nt: TGTGCCAGCAGTCCAGGGCAGGGCCAGCCCCAGCATTTT; CDR3aa: CASSPGQGQPQHF
d_gene: TRBD1; j_gene: TRBJ2-7; abundance: .; v_gene: TRBV6-5; CDR3nt: TGTGCCAGCAGTTCTAGGAGGACAGGGAGCGAGCAGTACTTC; CDR3aa: CASSSRRTGSEQYF
d_gene: TRBD1; j_gene: TRBJ1-4; abundance: .; v_gene: TRBV28; CDR3nt: TGTGCCAGCAGTTTATCGGGGACAGGGGAAGAAAAACTGTTTTTT; CDR3aa: CASSLSGTGEEKLFF
d_gene: TRBD1; j_gene: TRBJ1-1; abundance: .; v_gene: TRBV5-1; CDR3nt: TGCGCCAGCAGCTTGGTAACAGGGGGCAGTGAAGCTTTCTTT; CDR3aa: CASSLVTGGSEAFF
d_gene: .; j_gene: TRBJ1-2; abundance: .; v_gene: TRBV2; CDR3nt: TGTGCCAGCAAACGTTTTCCGGGACAAGAAACGTATGGCTACACCTTC; CDR3aa: CASKRFPGQETYGYTF
d_gene: TRBD1; j_gene: TRBJ2-6; abundance: .; v_gene: TRBV5-4; CDR3nt: TGTGCCAGCAGCCCCACACCGGGACAGGGATCTGGGGCCAACGTCCTGACTTTC; CDR3aa: CASSPTPGQGSGANVLTF
d_gene: TRBD1; j_gene: TRBJ1-1; abundance: once; v_gene: TRBV6-1; CDR3nt: TGTGCCAGCAGTTTTACAGGGGGCACTGAAGCTTTCTTT; CDR3aa: CASSFTGGTEAFF
d_gene: .; j_gene: TRBJ1-5; abundance: .; v_gene: TRBV7-9; CDR3nt: TGTGCCAGCGAAGAGATTTATAGCAATCAGCCCCAGCATTTT; CDR3aa: CASEEIYSNQPQHF
d_gene: .; j_gene: TRBJ1-1; abundance: .; v_gene: TRBV5-1; CDR3nt: TGCGCCAGCAGGGAGGGTCCCAACACTGAAGCTTTCTTT; CDR3aa: CASREGPNTEAFF
d_gene: .; j_gene: TRBJ2-2; abundance: .; v_gene: TRBV29-1; CDR3nt: TGCAGCGGGATACAGGGTGTGGACACCGGGGAGCTGTTTTTT; CDR3aa: CSGIQGVDTGELFF
d_gene: TRBD1; j_gene: TRBJ2-5; abundance: .; v_gene: TRBV4-3; CDR3nt: TGCGCCAGCAGCCTTTCGACAGGGACAATCCAAGAGACCCAGTACTTC; CDR3aa: CASSLSTGTIQETQYF
d_gene: TRBD1; j_gene: TRBJ1-3; abundance: once; v_gene: TRBV6-1; CDR3nt: TGTGCCAGCAGTGCGGGACAGCGGGACACCATATATTTT; CDR3aa: CASSAGQRDTIYF
d_gene: TRBD2; j_gene: TRBJ2-7; abundance: once; v_gene: TRBV10-3; CDR3nt: TGTGCCATCAGTGAGTTTAGCGGGTCCACTGGGGAGCAGTACTTC; CDR3aa: CAISEFSGSTGEQYF